The rows below give T cell receptor beta chains drawn from one sample of a study of OX40 agonist ivuxolimab in advanced cancers. Profiling relied on immunoSEQ multiplex PCR, and the TCRdb table lists in-frame clones only, not all of them. This table holds approximately 20,000 clones, about 86% found once. This specimen was CD4+ or CD8+ T cells sorted from blood, taken in a trial of the OX40 agonist ivuxolimab. These receptors were collected from an adult with an advanced solid tumor such as melanoma, head and neck, liver or kidney cancer. Both conserved end residues are part of each CDR3. The D gene is left open where the match is weak. The size of a clone is reported for some rows only, either as once, few or many, or as a class for expanded clones.

D: .; J: TRBJ1-3; V: TRBV6-5; size: .; DNA: TGTGCCAGCACTGACGGGGGAAACACCATATATTTT; CDR3: CASTDGGNTIYF
D: .; J: TRBJ2-1; V: TRBV29-1; size: .; DNA: TGCAGCGCACGGCAACGTATTGAGCAGTTCTTC; CDR3: CSARQRIEQFF
D: .; J: TRBJ1-1; V: TRBV29-1; size: .; DNA: TGCAGCGTTGAGGTTGGGTCCGCTGAAGCTTTCTTT; CDR3: CSVEVGSAEAFF
D: .; J: TRBJ1-1; V: TRBV12-5; size: .; DNA: TGTGCTAGTGCCCAGTCGGCCCCCCTTGAAGCTTTCTTT; CDR3: CASAQSAPLEAFF
D: .; J: TRBJ1-4; V: TRBV5-1; size: .; DNA: TGCGCCAGCAGCTTGTTCGGGGGGGCGACGGCTAATGAAAAACTGTTTTTT; CDR3: CASSLFGGATANEKLFF
D: .; J: TRBJ2-4; V: TRBV14; size: .; DNA: TGTGCCAGCAGCCAAGTAAGGCCCGGTTTTTTAGCCAAAAACATTCAGTACTTC; CDR3: CASSQVRPGFLAKNIQYF
D: .; J: TRBJ2-5; V: TRBV28; size: .; DNA: TGTGCCAGCAGTAGGGCGACGGCAGCTGAGGAGACCCAGTACTTC; CDR3: CASSRATAAEETQYF
D: .; J: TRBJ1-6; V: TRBV7-2; size: .; DNA: TGTGCCAGCAGCATGGGCCATTCACCCCTCCACTTT; CDR3: CASSMGHSPLHF
D: TRBD1; J: TRBJ2-7; V: TRBV5-4; size: .; DNA: TGTGCCAGCAGCCAGGCGGGGGACAGGGAAAACGAGCAGTACTTC; CDR3: CASSQAGDRENEQYF
D: TRBD1; J: TRBJ2-5; V: TRBV6-6; size: few; DNA: TGTGCCAGCAGTTACTCGACAGGGGGCGCGGAGACCCAGTACTTC; CDR3: CASSYSTGGAETQYF
D: TRBD1; J: TRBJ2-7; V: TRBV4-3; size: .; DNA: TGCGCCAGCAGCCACTCCGGGACAGGAGAACGTTACGAGCAGTACTTC; CDR3: CASSHSGTGERYEQYF
D: .; J: TRBJ1-2; V: TRBV6-1; size: .; DNA: TGTGCCAGCAGTTTGTCAGGCTCCTATGGCTACACCTTC; CDR3: CASSLSGSYGYTF
D: .; J: TRBJ2-5; V: TRBV19; size: .; DNA: TGTGCCAGTAGTCCTTCCCGGAACCAAGAGACCCAGTACTTC; CDR3: CASSPSRNQETQYF
D: TRBD2; J: TRBJ2-5; V: TRBV7-9; size: .; DNA: TGTGCCAGCAGCCTCGGACTAGCGGGAGTGGAGACCCAGTACTTC; CDR3: CASSLGLAGVETQYF
D: .; J: TRBJ2-4; V: TRBV19; size: .; DNA: TGTGCCAGTAGTATGGCCTCCGGACAAGTCACCAAAAACATTCAGTACTTC; CDR3: CASSMASGQVTKNIQYF
D: .; J: TRBJ1-5; V: TRBV11-2; size: .; DNA: TGTGCCAGCAGCTTAGATCGGGTGAGGCAGCCCCAGCACTTT; CDR3: CASSLDRVRQPQHF
D: .; J: TRBJ2-2; V: TRBV7-3; size: .; DNA: TGTGCCAGCAGCTCATACAGCTCCGGGGAGCTGTTTTTT; CDR3: CASSSYSSGELFF
D: .; J: TRBJ1-5; V: TRBV19; size: .; DNA: TGTGCCAGTAGTATAATGCCAGGCAATCAGCCCCAGCATTTT; CDR3: CASSIMPGNQPQHF
D: .; J: TRBJ1-6; V: TRBV27; size: .; DNA: TGTGCCAGCAGTTTAATGCAGGGTACGGAATCACCCCTCCACTTT; CDR3: CASSLMQGTESPLHF
D: .; J: TRBJ2-7; V: TRBV10-2; size: .; DNA: TGCGCCAGCAGTGGAAGGGCTCGCTACGAGCAGTACTTC; CDR3: CASSGRARYEQYF
D: .; J: TRBJ1-1; V: TRBV6-1; size: .; DNA: TGTGCCAGCAGCTCGGGACAGAACACTGAAGCTTTCTTT; CDR3: CASSSGQNTEAFF
D: .; J: TRBJ1-2; V: TRBV5-6; size: .; DNA: TGTGCCAGCAGCTCCCTAAAACGACCTGACATGGATCTCTATGGCTACACCTTC; CDR3: CASSSLKRPDMDLYGYTF
D: TRBD1; J: TRBJ2-5; V: TRBV6-1; size: .; DNA: TGTGCCAGCAGGGCCGGGACAGGGGGCAAAGAGACCCAGTACTTC; CDR3: CASRAGTGGKETQYF
D: .; J: TRBJ1-5; V: TRBV7-9; size: .; DNA: TGTGCCAGCACAGGGACAATGGGTCAGCCCCAGCATTTT; CDR3: CASTGTMGQPQHF
D: TRBD2; J: TRBJ2-7; V: TRBV5-1; size: .; DNA: TGCGCCAGCAGCTTACGGGGGGATTCCTACGAGCAGTACTTC; CDR3: CASSLRGDSYEQYF
D: .; J: TRBJ2-1; V: TRBV18; size: .; DNA: TGTGCCAGCTCACCAGGTGCAGGGAGAGCATACAATGAGCAGTTCTTC; CDR3: CASSPGAGRAYNEQFF
D: .; J: TRBJ1-2; V: TRBV18; size: .; DNA: TGTGCCAGCTCACCATTGACGACTACTAACTATGGCTACACCTTC; CDR3: CASSPLTTTNYGYTF
D: .; J: TRBJ2-3; V: TRBV7-3; size: .; DNA: TGTGCCAGCAGCTTAGGGGCTTGGGGACGCCCTAGCACAGATACGCAGTATTTT; CDR3: CASSLGAWGRPSTDTQYF
D: TRBD2; J: TRBJ2-5; V: TRBV7-2; size: .; DNA: TGTGCCAGCAGCTTAGCGGGGGAGGGCGGAGAGACCCAGTACTTC; CDR3: CASSLAGEGGETQYF
D: TRBD2; J: TRBJ2-3; V: TRBV15; size: .; DNA: TGTGCCACCAGCAGAGAACGGGGGGACACAGATACGCAGTATTTT; CDR3: CATSRERGDTDTQYF
D: TRBD2; J: TRBJ2-1; V: TRBV5-1; size: .; DNA: TGCGCCAGCAGCCCACGGACTAGCGGCAACAATGAGCAGTTCTTC; CDR3: CASSPRTSGNNEQFF
D: .; J: TRBJ2-3; V: TRBV7-8; size: .; DNA: TGTGCCAGCAGCTCGACCTCCCAGGGGGATACGCAGTATTTT; CDR3: CASSSTSQGDTQYF
D: .; J: TRBJ1-2; V: TRBV6-6; size: .; DNA: TGTGCCAGCAGTATGGACCGGTTGGACGGCTACACCTTC; CDR3: CASSMDRLDGYTF
D: .; J: TRBJ1-5; V: TRBV28; size: .; DNA: TGTGCCAGCACGGCGGGCGCCCAGCCCCAGCATTTT; CDR3: CASTAGAQPQHF
D: .; J: TRBJ1-2; V: TRBV11-1; size: .; DNA: TGTGCCAGCAGCTTAGCGCACGGGAATCGGGGCTACACCTTC; CDR3: CASSLAHGNRGYTF
D: .; J: TRBJ1-3; V: TRBV14; size: .; DNA: TGTGCCAGCAGCCAAGAGGGGGGAAGAGGAAACACCATATATTTT; CDR3: CASSQEGGRGNTIYF
D: .; J: TRBJ2-1; V: TRBV2; size: .; DNA: TGTGCCAGCAGTGAAGCGGTAGTGCGGTTCTTC; CDR3: CASSEAVVRFF
D: .; J: TRBJ1-1; V: TRBV28; size: .; DNA: TGTGCCAGCAGCCATTCCCAGGGGAAACGGAGTGAAGCTTTCTTT; CDR3: CASSHSQGKRSEAFF
D: .; J: TRBJ2-7; V: TRBV5-5; size: .; DNA: TGTGCCAGCAGCCTGGACCCGGCGGGCTTGGAAGAGCAGTACTTC; CDR3: CASSLDPAGLEEQYF
D: TRBD1; J: TRBJ1-1; V: TRBV30; size: .; DNA: TGTGCCTGGACCCCGAGGGACAGGGTCTCTGAAGCTTTCTTT; CDR3: CAWTPRDRVSEAFF
D: .; J: TRBJ1-6; V: TRBV18; size: .; DNA: TGTGCCAGCTCACCAGGGACTAATTCACCCCTCCACTTT; CDR3: CASSPGTNSPLHF
D: TRBD2; J: TRBJ2-1; V: TRBV4-3; size: .; DNA: TGCGCCAGCAGCCAAGAACTAGCGGGAGGGCCGGGTGAGCAGTTCTTC; CDR3: CASSQELAGGPGEQFF
D: .; J: TRBJ1-5; V: TRBV10-1; size: .; DNA: TGCGCCAGCAGTGAGTCTGGGGTCAATCAGCCCCAGCATTTT; CDR3: CASSESGVNQPQHF
D: .; J: TRBJ1-3; V: TRBV19; size: .; DNA: TGTGCCAGTATCGGGTGGCACAGCTCTGGAAACACCATATATTTT; CDR3: CASIGWHSSGNTIYF
D: TRBD1; J: TRBJ2-7; V: TRBV5-1; size: once; DNA: TGCGCCAGCAGCCCTGACAGGGAACCCTACGAGCAGTACTTC; CDR3: CASSPDREPYEQYF
D: .; J: TRBJ1-5; V: TRBV21-1; size: once; DNA: TGTGCCAGCAGCAACATCGGGACGATAAATCAGCCCCAGCATTTT; CDR3: CASSNIGTINQPQHF
D: .; J: TRBJ1-2; V: TRBV5-1; size: .; DNA: TGCGCCAGCAGCTTGGGAAGGGGCTATGGCTACACCTTC; CDR3: CASSLGRGYGYTF
D: TRBD1; J: TRBJ1-2; V: TRBV6-5; size: .; DNA: TGTGCCAGCGACAGGGGTGGCTATGGCTACACCTTC; CDR3: CASDRGGYGYTF
D: .; J: TRBJ2-2; V: TRBV6-6; size: .; DNA: TGTGCCAGCAGTTACTCGGCAGGGGCTAGCGGGGAGCTGTTTTTT; CDR3: CASSYSAGASGELFF
D: TRBD1; J: TRBJ2-1; V: TRBV5-5; size: .; DNA: TGTGCCAGCAGCGTATCCGGACAGGGGGGTTCGGAGCAGTTCTTC; CDR3: CASSVSGQGGSEQFF
D: TRBD1; J: TRBJ2-5; V: TRBV4-2; size: .; DNA: TGTGCCAGCAGCCAAGGGGGGACAGGGGGCGCCGGGGAGACCCAGTACTTC; CDR3: CASSQGGTGGAGETQYF
D: TRBD1; J: TRBJ1-2; V: TRBV6-5; size: .; DNA: TGTGCCAGCAGTCCCTGGACAGGGGGCAGCTATGGCTACACCTTC; CDR3: CASSPWTGGSYGYTF
D: .; J: TRBJ1-3; V: TRBV9; size: .; DNA: TGTGCCAGCAGCGTAGAGGGGAACAGGGGAAACACCATATATTTT; CDR3: CASSVEGNRGNTIYF
D: .; J: TRBJ1-5; V: TRBV15; size: .; DNA: TGTGCCACCAGCAGAGATGAGGCGAGCTATAGCAATCAGCCCCAGCATTTT; CDR3: CATSRDEASYSNQPQHF
D: TRBD2; J: TRBJ2-5; V: TRBV2; size: .; DNA: TGTGCCGGCCAACTAGCGGGCCCGCAAGAGACCCAGTACTTC; CDR3: CAGQLAGPQETQYF
D: TRBD2; J: TRBJ2-2; V: TRBV5-1; size: .; DNA: TGCGCCAGCAGCCTGGGGACTACCCGCACCGGGGAGCTGTTTTTT; CDR3: CASSLGTTRTGELFF
D: .; J: TRBJ2-2; V: TRBV5-5; size: .; DNA: TGTGCCAGCAGCTTGCGGGGGCCCGGGGAGCTGTTTTTT; CDR3: CASSLRGPGELFF
D: TRBD2; J: TRBJ2-7; V: TRBV2; size: once; DNA: TGTGCCAGCAATTTCGGGGGGGCCGATTCCTACGAGCAGTACTTC; CDR3: CASNFGGADSYEQYF
D: .; J: TRBJ2-3; V: TRBV4-2; size: .; DNA: TGTGCCAGCAGCCAAGAATCGGTGCAGGGTAGGTTGGGGACAGATACGCAGTATTTT; CDR3: CASSQESVQGRLGTDTQYF
D: .; J: TRBJ2-3; V: TRBV30; size: once; DNA: TGTGCTTGGAGTGCCCCGGGCACAGATACGCAGTATTTT; CDR3: CAWSAPGTDTQYF